This passage covers 4 T cell receptor beta chains from one sample sequenced in a study of T cell responses to AZD1222 COVID-19 vaccine. Repertoires were generated with immunoSEQ multiplex PCR, while TCRdb's copy carries only in-frame clones and drops some. The top ten clones hold approximately 5.4% of a sample with 150,000 or so clones, more than 90% of them seen once. Sample: peripheral blood, taken on day 0 of AZD1222 vaccination. These receptors came from an adult in good health.

This chain connects TRBV28 to TRBJ1-5, with no clear D. Germline loops: CDR1 MDHEN, CDR2 SYDVKM. V was trimmed by 5 bases and J by 2 bases, leaving 16 bases between them. The CDR3 runs to 16 residues. The CDR3 loop reads CASSGSGSVGNQPQHF. CDR3 coding DNA: TGTGCCAGCAGTGGGAGCGGTTCCGTGGGCAATCAGCCCCAGCATTTT.

This chain links TRBV2 with TRBJ1-4; tentatively, D is TRBD1 (5 bases). The CDR3 runs 15 residues. The germline V and J ends were trimmed by 3 bases and 14 bases, with 22 bases remaining between them. Per germline, CDR1 SNHLY and CDR2 FYNNEI. Here the CDR3 DNA reads TGTGCCAGCAGTGAGGAAGGGGTCAAGAGAAAAAGGCTGTTTTTT. Translation: CASSEEGVKRKRLFF.

This clone was found once. The chain carries TRBV5-4 and TRBJ2-3; 7 bases match TRBD1. Looked up from germline, CDR1 is SGHNT and CDR2 is YYREEE (reference sequence). With V trimmed by 0 bases and J by 0 bases, 4 bases remained unmatched. The CDR3 has 16 amino acids. CDR3 sequence reads: CASSLVRTGSTDTQYF. For the CDR3, the DNA is TGTGCCAGCAGCTTGGTCCGGACAGGTAGCACAGATACGCAGTATTTT.

This chain uses TRBV7-2 with TRBJ1-2; 9 nucleotides match TRBD1. The ends lost 3 bases at V and 7 bases at J; junction bases unmatched: 6. This CDR3 has 14 residues. CDR1 SGHTA and CDR2 FQGNSA come from the germline V gene. The CDR3 DNA sequence: TGTGCCAGCAGCTTTACGACAGGGGGGGGTGGCTACACCTTC. This sequence encodes CASSFTTGGGGYTF.